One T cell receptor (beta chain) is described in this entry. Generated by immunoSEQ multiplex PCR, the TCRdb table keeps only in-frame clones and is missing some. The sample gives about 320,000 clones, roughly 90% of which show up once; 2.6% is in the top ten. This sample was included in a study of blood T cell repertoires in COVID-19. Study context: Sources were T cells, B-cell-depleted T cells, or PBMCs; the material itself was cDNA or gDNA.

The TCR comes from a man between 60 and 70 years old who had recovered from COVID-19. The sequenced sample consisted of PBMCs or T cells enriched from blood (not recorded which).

DNA of the CDR3: TGTGCCAGCAGCCAAAAGACGAGGGCCCCTGGCGAAGCTTTCTTT. Encoded protein: CASSQKTRAPGEAFF. This chain connects TRBV4-2 to TRBJ1-1; unclear D gene. The CDR3 sequence is 15 residues long. The germline V and J ends were trimmed by 2 bases and 8 bases, with 18 bases remaining between them. Looked up from germline, CDR1 is LGHNA and CDR2 is YNFKEQ.